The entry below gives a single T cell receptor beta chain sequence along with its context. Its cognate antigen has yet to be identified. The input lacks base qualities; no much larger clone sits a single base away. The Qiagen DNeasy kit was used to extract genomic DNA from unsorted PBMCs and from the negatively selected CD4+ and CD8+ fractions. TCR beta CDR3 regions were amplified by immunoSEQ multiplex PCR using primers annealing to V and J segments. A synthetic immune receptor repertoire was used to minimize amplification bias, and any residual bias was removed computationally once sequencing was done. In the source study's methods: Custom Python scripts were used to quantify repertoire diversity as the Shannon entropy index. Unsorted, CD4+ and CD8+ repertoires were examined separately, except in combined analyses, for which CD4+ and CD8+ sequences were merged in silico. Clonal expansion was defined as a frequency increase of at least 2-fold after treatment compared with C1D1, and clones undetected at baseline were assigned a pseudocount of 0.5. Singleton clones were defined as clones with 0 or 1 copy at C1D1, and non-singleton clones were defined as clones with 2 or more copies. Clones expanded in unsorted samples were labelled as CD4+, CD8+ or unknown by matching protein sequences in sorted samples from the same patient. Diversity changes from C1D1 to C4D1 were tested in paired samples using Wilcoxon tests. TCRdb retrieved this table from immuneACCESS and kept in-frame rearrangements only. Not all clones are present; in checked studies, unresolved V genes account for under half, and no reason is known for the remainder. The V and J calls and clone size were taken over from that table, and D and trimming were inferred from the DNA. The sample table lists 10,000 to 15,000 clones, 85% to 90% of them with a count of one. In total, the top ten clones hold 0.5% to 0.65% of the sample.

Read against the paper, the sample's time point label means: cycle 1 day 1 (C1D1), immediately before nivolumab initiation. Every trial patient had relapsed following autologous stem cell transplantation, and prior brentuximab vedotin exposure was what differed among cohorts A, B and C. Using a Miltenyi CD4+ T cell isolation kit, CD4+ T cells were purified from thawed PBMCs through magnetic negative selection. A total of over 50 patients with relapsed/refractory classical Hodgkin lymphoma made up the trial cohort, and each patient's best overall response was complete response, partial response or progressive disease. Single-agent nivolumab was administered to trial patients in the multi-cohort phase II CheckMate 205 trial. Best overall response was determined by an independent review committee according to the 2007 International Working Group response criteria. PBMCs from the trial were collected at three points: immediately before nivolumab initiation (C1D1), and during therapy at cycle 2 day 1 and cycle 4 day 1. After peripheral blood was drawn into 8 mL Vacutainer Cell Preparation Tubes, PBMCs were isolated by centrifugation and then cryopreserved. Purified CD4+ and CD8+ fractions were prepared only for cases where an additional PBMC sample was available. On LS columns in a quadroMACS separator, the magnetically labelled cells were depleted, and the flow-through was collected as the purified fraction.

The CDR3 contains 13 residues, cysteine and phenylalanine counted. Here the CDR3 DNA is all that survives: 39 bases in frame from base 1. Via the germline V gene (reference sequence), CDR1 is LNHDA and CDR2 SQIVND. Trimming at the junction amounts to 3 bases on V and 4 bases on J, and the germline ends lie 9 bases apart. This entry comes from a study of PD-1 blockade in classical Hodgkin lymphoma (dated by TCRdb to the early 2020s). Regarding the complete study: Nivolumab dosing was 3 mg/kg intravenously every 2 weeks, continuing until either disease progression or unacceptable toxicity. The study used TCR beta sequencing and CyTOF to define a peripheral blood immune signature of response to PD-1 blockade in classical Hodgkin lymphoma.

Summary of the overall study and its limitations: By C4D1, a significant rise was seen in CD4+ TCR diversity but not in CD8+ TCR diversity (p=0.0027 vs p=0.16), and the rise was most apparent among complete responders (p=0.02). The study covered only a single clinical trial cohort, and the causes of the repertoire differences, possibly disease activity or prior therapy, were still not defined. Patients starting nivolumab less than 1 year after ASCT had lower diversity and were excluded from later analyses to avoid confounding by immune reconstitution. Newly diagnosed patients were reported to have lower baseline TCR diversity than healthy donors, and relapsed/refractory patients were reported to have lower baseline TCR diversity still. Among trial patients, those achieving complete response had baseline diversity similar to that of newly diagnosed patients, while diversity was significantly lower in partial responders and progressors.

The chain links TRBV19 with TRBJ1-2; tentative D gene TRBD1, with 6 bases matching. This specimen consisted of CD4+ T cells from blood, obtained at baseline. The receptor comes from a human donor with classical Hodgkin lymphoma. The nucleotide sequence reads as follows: TGTGCCAGTAGTATTCGGGGGCTCTATGGCTACACCTTC. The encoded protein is CASSIRGLYGYTF.